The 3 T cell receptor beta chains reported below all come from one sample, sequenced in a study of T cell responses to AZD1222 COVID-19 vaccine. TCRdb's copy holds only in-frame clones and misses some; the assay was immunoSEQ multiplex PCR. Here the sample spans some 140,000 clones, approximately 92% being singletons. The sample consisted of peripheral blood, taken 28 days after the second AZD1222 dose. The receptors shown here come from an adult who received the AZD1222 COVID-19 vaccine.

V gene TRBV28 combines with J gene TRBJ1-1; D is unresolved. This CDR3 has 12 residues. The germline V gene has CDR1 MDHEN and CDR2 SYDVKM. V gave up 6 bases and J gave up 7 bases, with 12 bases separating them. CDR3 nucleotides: TGTGCCAGCAGGCTCGGACGGATTGAAGCTTTCTTT. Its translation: CASRLGRIEAFF.

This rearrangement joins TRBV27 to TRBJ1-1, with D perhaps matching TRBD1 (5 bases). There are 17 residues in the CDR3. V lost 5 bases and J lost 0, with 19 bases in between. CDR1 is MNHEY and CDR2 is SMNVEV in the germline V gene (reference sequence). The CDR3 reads CASSPRAGRAMNTEAFF. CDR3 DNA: TGTGCCAGCAGTCCCCGGGCAGGGAGGGCTATGAACACTGAAGCTTTCTTT.

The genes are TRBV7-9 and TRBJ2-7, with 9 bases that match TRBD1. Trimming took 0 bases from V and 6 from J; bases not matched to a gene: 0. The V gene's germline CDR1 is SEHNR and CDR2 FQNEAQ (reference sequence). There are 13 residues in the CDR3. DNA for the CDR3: TGTGCCAGCAGCTTAGCGGACAGGGGCGAGCAGTACTTC. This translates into CASSLADRGEQYF.